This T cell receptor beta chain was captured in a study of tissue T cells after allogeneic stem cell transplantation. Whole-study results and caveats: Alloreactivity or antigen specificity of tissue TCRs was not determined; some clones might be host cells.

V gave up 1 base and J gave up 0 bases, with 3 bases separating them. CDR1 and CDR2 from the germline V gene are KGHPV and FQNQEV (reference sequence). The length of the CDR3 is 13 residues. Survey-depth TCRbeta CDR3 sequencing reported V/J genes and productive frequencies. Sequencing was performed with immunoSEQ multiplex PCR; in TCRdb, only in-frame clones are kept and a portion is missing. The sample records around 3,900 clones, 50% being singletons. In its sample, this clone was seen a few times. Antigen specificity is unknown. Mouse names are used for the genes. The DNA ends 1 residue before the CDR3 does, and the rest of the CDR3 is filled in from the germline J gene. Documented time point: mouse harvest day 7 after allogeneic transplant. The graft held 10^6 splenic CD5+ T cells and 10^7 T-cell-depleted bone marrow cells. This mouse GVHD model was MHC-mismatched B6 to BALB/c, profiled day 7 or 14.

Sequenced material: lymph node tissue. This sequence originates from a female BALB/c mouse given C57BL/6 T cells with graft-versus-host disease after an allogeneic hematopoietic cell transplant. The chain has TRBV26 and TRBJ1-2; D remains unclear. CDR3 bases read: TGTGCCAGCAGTCTGTGGGCAAACTCCGACTACACC. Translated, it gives CASSLWANSDYT. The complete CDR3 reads CASSLWANSDYTF.